There are many counts of the clone carrying this T cell receptor (beta chain). Its antigen is not identified. Included hyperthyroidism patients were aged 18 to 65 and newly diagnosed (under 2 months' duration). Serum thyroxine and TRAb, along with clinical symptoms, thyroid ultrasound and orbital computed tomography, were what diagnosis relied on. The sample originates from a study of Graves' ophthalmopathy and Graves' hyperthyroidism. General study findings and limits: Classification of ophthalmopathy versus stable hyperthyroidism by a 13-signature model yielded around 90% sensitivity and 70% to 83% specificity.

Looked up from germline, CDR1 is SGHRS and CDR2 is YFSETQ. This CDR3 contains 15 residues. Trimming removed 4 bases from V and 10 bases from J, with 18 bases in between. The TCR beta CDR3 regions underwent amplification from RNA transcripts. After a first-round RT-PCR with HTBI primers, a second-round multiplex PCR was run. TCRdb recomputed calls from the multiplex PCR reads with MiXCR, one row per CDR3 protein. The sample holds approximately 540,000 distinct CDR3 sequences; under 45% are singletons and the top ten take about 4%. The material sequenced was peripheral blood or thyroid tissue (not recorded which). The rearrangement joins TRBV5-1 to TRBJ1-6; D possibly corresponds to TRBD1 (5 bases). The source is an adult man with Graves' hyperthyroidism. The CDR3 protein is CASSTGDRDVSPLHF. As DNA, the CDR3 is TGCGCCAGCAGCACCGGGGACCGGGACGTCTCACCCCTCCACTTT. The whole variable domain, remainder taken from reference TRBV5-1 and TRBJ1-6, is KAGVTQTPRYLIKTRGQQVTLSCSPISGHRSVSWYQQTPGQGLQFLFEYFSETQRNKGNFPGRFSGRQFSNSRSEMNVSTLELGDSALYLCASSTGDRDVSPLHFGNGTRLTVT.